One and the same sample provided the 8 T cell receptor beta chains below, sequenced in a study of control samples from healthy donors and cancer patients. Sequencing used immunoSEQ multiplex PCR; TCRdb keeps in-frame clones, though not all of them. The table lists around 68,000 clones, approximately 84% of them singletons, with over 12% in the top ten. Material: blood. These receptors all come from a man aged 50 to 59 in good health.

V and J are TRBV24-1 and TRBJ2-7; no clear D gene. V lost 7 bases and J 2 bases, leaving 11 bases between the germline ends. The CDR3 has 13 amino acids. The germline gives CDR1 KGHDR, CDR2 SFDVKD. Here the CDR3 reads CATSEDGPYEQYF. The CDR3, as DNA: TGTGCCACCAGCGAGGACGGGCCCTACGAGCAGTACTTC.

This chain joins TRBV14 and TRBJ2-1; D unclear. Germline CDR1 and CDR2: SGHDN and FVKESK. Trimming pared 1 base from V and 10 bases from J, leaving 8 bases between. This CDR3 is built from 12 residues. In DNA, the CDR3 is TGTGCCAGCAGCCAAGTCCAGGTCGAGCAGTTCTTC. It yields the protein CASSQVQVEQFF.

This clone appeared a single time. The V call is TRBV29-1, the J call TRBJ1-2; 8 bases fit TRBD1. This CDR3 spans 16 amino acids. CDR1 is SQVTM, CDR2 ANQGSEA, per germline. The trim removed 4 bases at V and 4 bases at J, leaving 14 bases unmatched. The CDR3 sequence: CSVVGEPGQATYGYTF. The DNA of the CDR3 is TGCAGCGTTGTAGGGGAGCCGGGACAGGCAACCTATGGCTACACCTTC.

The rearrangement links TRBV5-4 to TRBJ2-1; 11 positions agree with TRBD2. The junction had 5 bases not matched to a gene; V was cut back by 3 bases and J by 6 bases. Looked up from germline, CDR1 is SGHNT and CDR2 is YYREEE (reference sequence). The CDR3 is made up of 15 amino acids. This CDR3 is CASSSTSGIVNEQFF. The CDR3 DNA sequence: TGTGCCAGCAGCTCGACTAGCGGGATTGTCAATGAGCAGTTCTTC.

This clone was found a few times. The V gene is TRBV12-3 or TRBV12-4, the J gene TRBJ1-4; D is undetermined. V gave up 2 bases and J gave up 8 bases, with 6 bases separating them. This CDR3 is 12 amino acids long. The CDR3: CASSLTGEKLFF. The CDR3 DNA reads TGTGCCAGCAGTTTAACGGGGGAAAAACTGTTTTTT.

V gene TRBV4-3 combines with J gene TRBJ2-6; 9 bases are shared with TRBD1. Germline V lookup: CDR1 LGHNA, CDR2 YSLEER. The length of the CDR3 is 17 residues. The ends lost 0 bases at V and 0 bases at J; junction bases unmatched: 0. In DNA form, the CDR3 reads TGCGCCAGCAGCCAAGAGACAGGGGGCTCTGGGGCCAACGTCCTGACTTTC. Protein product: CASSQETGGSGANVLTF.

V is TRBV24-1 and J is TRBJ1-2; TRBD1 aligns across 7 bases. The J segment lost 8 bases and the V segment lost 6 bases, leaving 8 bases of the junction unmatched. CDR3 length: 13 amino acids. Germline assignment: CDR1 KGHDR and CDR2 SFDVKD. CDR3 sequence: CATSPGTVNGYTF. Here the CDR3 DNA reads TGTGCCACCAGTCCCGGGACAGTAAACGGCTACACCTTC.

The chain combines TRBV6-6 with TRBJ2-7, with a weak D call TRBD1 (6 bases). CDR3 length: 14 amino acids. Germline V lookup: CDR1 MNHNY, CDR2 SVGAGI (reference sequence). Trimming stripped 7 bases from V and 3 bases from J, with 16 bases between. CDR3 loop: CASIKRGNDYEQYF. The DNA of the CDR3 is TGTGCCAGCATCAAAAGGGGGAACGACTACGAGCAGTACTTC.